The text below deals with one TCR beta chain. The data are from a study of blood T cell repertoires in COVID-19. The CDR3 loop spans 17 amino acids. Germline CDR1 and CDR2: MGHRA and YSYEKL. V dropped 4 bases and J dropped 0; count of bases not matched to a gene: 9. The data were produced by immunoSEQ multiplex PCR, yet TCRdb's version contains in-frame clones alone and is incomplete. Counted here are fewer than 350,000 clones, 89% occurring once; the ten biggest clones make up roughly 5.2%. Participants were aged about 18 to 89 years from roughly 26 US areas. The receptor was isolated from a man aged 55 to 70 who had recovered from COVID-19. The chain links TRBV4-1 to TRBJ1-2; TRBD1 matches at 9 bases. Sequenced material: PBMCs or T cells enriched from blood (not recorded which). In DNA, the CDR3 is TGCGCCAGCAGCCTGCAAAACAGACAGGGGGCTAACTATGGCTACACCTTC. Its protein product is CASSLQNRQGANYGYTF.